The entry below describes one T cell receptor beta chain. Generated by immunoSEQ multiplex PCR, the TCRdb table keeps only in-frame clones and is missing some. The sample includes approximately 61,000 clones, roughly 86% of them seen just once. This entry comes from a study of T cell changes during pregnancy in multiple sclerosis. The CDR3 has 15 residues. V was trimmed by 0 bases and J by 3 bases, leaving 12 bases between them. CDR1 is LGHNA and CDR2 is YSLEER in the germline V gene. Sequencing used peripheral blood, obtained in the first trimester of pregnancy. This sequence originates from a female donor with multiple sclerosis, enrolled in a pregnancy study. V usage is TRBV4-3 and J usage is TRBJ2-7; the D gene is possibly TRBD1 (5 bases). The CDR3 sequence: CASSQEVKGYYEQYF. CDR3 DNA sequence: TGCGCCAGCAGCCAAGAAGTCAAGGGGTACTACGAGCAGTACTTC.